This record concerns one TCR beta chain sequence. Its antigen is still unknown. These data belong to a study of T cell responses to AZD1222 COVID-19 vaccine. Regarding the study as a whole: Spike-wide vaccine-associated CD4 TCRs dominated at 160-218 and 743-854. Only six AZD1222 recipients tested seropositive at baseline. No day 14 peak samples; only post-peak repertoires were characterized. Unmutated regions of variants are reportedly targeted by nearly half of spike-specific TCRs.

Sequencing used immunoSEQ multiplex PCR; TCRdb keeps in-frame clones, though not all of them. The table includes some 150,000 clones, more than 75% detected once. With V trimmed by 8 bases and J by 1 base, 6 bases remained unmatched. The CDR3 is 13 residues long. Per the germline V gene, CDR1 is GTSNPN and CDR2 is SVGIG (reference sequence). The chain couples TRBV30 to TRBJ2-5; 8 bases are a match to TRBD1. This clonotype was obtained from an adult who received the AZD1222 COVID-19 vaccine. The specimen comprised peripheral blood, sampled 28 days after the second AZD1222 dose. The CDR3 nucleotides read TGTGCCAGAGCCGACAGGGGCCAAGAGACCCAGTACTTC. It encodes CARADRGQETQYF.